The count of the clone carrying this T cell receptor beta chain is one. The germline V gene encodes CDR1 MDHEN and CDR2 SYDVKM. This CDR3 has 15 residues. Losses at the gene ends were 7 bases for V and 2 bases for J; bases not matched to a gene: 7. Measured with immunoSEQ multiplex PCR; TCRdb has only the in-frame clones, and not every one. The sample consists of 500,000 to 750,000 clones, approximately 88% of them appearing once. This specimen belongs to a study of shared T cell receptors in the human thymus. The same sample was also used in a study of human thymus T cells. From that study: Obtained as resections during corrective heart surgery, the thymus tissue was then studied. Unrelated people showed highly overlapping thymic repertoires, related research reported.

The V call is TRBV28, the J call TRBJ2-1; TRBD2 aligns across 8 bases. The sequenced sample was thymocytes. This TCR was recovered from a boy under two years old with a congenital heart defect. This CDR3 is CASTGILAAYNEQFF. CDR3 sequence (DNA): TGTGCCAGCACGGGGATACTAGCGGCCTACAATGAGCAGTTCTTC.